Below are 29 T cell receptor beta chains sequenced from a single sample in a study of beta chain features in type 1 diabetes. Study observations and caveats: All four CD4+ subsets of Type 1 diabetes patients contained TCRB CDR3s that were moderately but significantly shorter.

No antigen is known for these receptors. Every bit of the isolated RNA underwent reverse transcription, so sequencing read expressed TCRB transcripts. TCRdb's table, derived via immunoSEQ multiplex PCR, lists solely in-frame clones and lacks some. The sample lists some 120,000 clones, 15% to 20% occurring once. Material for sequencing was central memory CD4+ T cells from blood. The receptors stem from a man aged 18 to 29 with type 1 diabetes.

The chain recombines TRBV5-1 with TRBJ1-1, with 8 bases that match TRBD1. The CDR3 runs 15 residues. The germline V gene has CDR1 SGHRS and CDR2 YFSETQ. J was trimmed by 0 bases and V by 4 bases; bases with no gene match: 5. CDR3 loop: CASSRRQGMNTEAFF. CDR3 in DNA: TGCGCCAGCAGCAGACGACAGGGGATGAACACTGAAGCTTTCTTT.

About this clone itself: With only one base between it and a far larger clone, this is likely a read error. The chain has TRBV4-3 and TRBJ2-1; D may match TRBD1 or TRBD2 (6 bases each). Germline V CDR1 and CDR2: LGHNA, YSLEER. The CDR3 sequence is 17 residues long. The CDR3 here is CARSQDLLWGANNEQFF. CDR3 nucleotide sequence: TGCGCCCGCAGCCAAGATCTGTTGTGGGGGGCTAACAATGAGCAGTTCTTC.

The V gene is TRBV7-2, the J gene TRBJ2-7, with 12 bases aligning to TRBD2. Looked up from germline, CDR1 is SGHTA and CDR2 is FQGNSA. The V and J ends lost 3 bases and 5 bases, in that order; junction bases with no gene match: 2. The CDR3 extends over 14 amino acids. CDR3: CASSFGLAGNEQYF. The CDR3 DNA reads as TGTGCCAGCAGCTTCGGACTAGCGGGGAACGAGCAGTACTTC.

V and J are TRBV11-3 and TRBJ2-1; TRBD2 matches at 7 bases. The germline V gene encodes CDR1 SGHNT and CDR2 YENEEA. V trimming: 5 bases; J trimming: 3 bases; junction bases outside the gene matches: 4. CDR3 length: 14 amino acids. The CDR3 region is CASSPGGFYNEQFF. In DNA form, the CDR3 reads TGTGCCAGCAGCCCCGGGGGGTTCTACAATGAGCAGTTCTTC.

In DNA form, the CDR3 reads TGTGCCAGCAGCTCCCACGACGGGGATACGCAGTATTTT. Translation gives CASSSHDGDTQYF. The chain couples TRBV7-6 to TRBJ2-3; D is unclear. This CDR3 region has 13 residues. Deletions cut 4 bases from V and 6 bases from J, with 11 bases between. The V gene's germline CDR1 is SGHVS and CDR2 FNYEAQ.

The CDR3 reads CASSPGALNGYTF. CDR3 bases: TGTGCCAGCTCACCGGGGGCGTTAAATGGCTACACCTTC. The chain is built from TRBV18 and TRBJ1-2, with a weak D call TRBD1 (6 bases). CDR1 KGHSH and CDR2 LQKENI come from the germline V gene. The CDR3 has 13 amino acids. V lost 3 bases and J 6 bases, leaving 11 bases between the germline ends.

This chain joins TRBV5-6 and TRBJ2-1, with D unresolved. V lost 4 bases and J lost 5, with 10 bases in between. In germline, CDR1 is SGHDT, CDR2 YYEEEE. The CDR3 spans 13 residues. Here the CDR3 reads CASSPDPDNEQFF. The CDR3, as DNA: TGTGCCAGCAGCCCGGACCCCGACAATGAGCAGTTCTTC.

V gene TRBV4-1 combines with J gene TRBJ2-5; D gene ambiguous. Per germline, CDR1 MGHRA and CDR2 YSYEKL. The CDR3 is 15 residues long. V lost 0 bases and J lost 1, with 9 bases in between. This chain's CDR3 is CASSQDADSQETQYF. The CDR3 nucleotides read TGCGCCAGCAGCCAAGACGCAGATTCCCAAGAGACCCAGTACTTC.

V usage is TRBV9 and J usage is TRBJ2-5; D gene uncertain. V was trimmed by 4 bases and J by 1 base, leaving 17 bases between them. The CDR3 extends over 16 amino acids. In germline, CDR1 is SGDLS, CDR2 YYNGEE. The CDR3 bases are TGTGCCAGCAGCCTCCCCCCGGGCCTCCTCCAAGAGACCCAGTACTTC. It codes for CASSLPPGLLQETQYF.

This clone was seen a few times. The V and J genes are TRBV28 and TRBJ2-7; TRBD1 might be the D (6 bases). The CDR3 runs 17 residues. Germline lookup yields CDR1 MDHEN and CDR2 SYDVKM. Trimming removed 3 bases at V and 1 base at J, with 19 bases between. CDR3 DNA sequence: TGTGCCAGCAGTTTGATTTTATTTCAAGGGGGTTCCTACGAGCAGTACTTC. This gives the protein CASSLILFQGGSYEQYF.

The chain uses TRBV29-1 and TRBJ2-3; D is undetermined. Germline loops: CDR1 SQVTM, CDR2 ANQGSEA. This CDR3 has 11 residues. V was trimmed by 6 bases and J by 4 bases, leaving 8 bases between them. CDR3 DNA: TGCAGCGTGTCTCCCCCAGATACGCAGTATTTT. Amino acid sequence: CSVSPPDTQYF.

This rearrangement joins TRBV5-1 to TRBJ1-2, with D perhaps TRBD1 (6 bases). The germline CDR1 and CDR2 sequences are SGHRS and YFSETQ. V was shortened by 2 bases and J by 6 bases, with 11 bases between the two germline ends. The CDR3 extends over 13 amino acids. The CDR3 here is CASSFTGRDGYTF. The CDR3, as DNA: TGCGCCAGCAGCTTCACAGGGCGTGATGGCTACACCTTC.

This clone turned up a few times. This chain uses TRBV6-6 with TRBJ1-6; D is uncertain. This CDR3 comprises 15 residues. V lost 0 bases and J lost 8, with 11 bases in between. Germline V gene data show CDR1 as MNHNY and CDR2 as SVGAGI (reference sequence). The DNA for the CDR3 is TGTGCCAGCAGTTACTCCTTCATGGGTGATTCACCCCTCCACTTT. Residues: CASSYSFMGDSPLHF.

The chain links TRBV5-1 to TRBJ1-1, with 8 bases identical to TRBD1. This CDR3 contains 15 residues. Germline V lookup: CDR1 SGHRS, CDR2 YFSETQ. The junction had 6 bases not matched to a gene; V was cut back by 4 bases and J by 1 base. CDR3 DNA: TGCGCCAGCAGCGTGGACAGGGTTCAGAACACTGAAGCTTTCTTT. Residues: CASSVDRVQNTEAFF.

The chain is built from TRBV5-5 and TRBJ1-6; no reliable D call. Germline lookup yields CDR1 SGHKS and CDR2 YYEKEE (reference sequence). This CDR3 has 12 amino acids. Trimming shortened V by 3 bases and J by 7 bases, and 5 bases separated the two germline ends. Written as DNA, the CDR3 is TGTGCCAGCAGCTATCGGAATTCACCCCTCCACTTT. Encoded protein: CASSYRNSPLHF.

A note on this clone: In the same sample, other DNA sequences code for this CDR3. This chain connects TRBV29-1 to TRBJ1-2, with a tentative D call TRBD1 (6 bases). Between the trimmed V and J ends, which lost 7 bases and 6 bases, there was a span of 18 bases. The CDR3 runs 13 residues. CDR1 is SQVTM, CDR2 ANQGSEA, per germline. The CDR3 DNA reads TGCAGCGCCCTACAGGGTCGCGCGGATGGCTACACCTTC. It encodes CSALQGRADGYTF.

This chain joins TRBV10-3 and TRBJ2-7, with D possibly being TRBD2 (5 bases). The CDR3 is made up of 14 amino acids. Looked up from germline, CDR1 is ENHRY and CDR2 is SYGVKD. Trimming took 7 bases from V and 0 from J, leaving 13 bases between them. The CDR3 region is CAINTRADSYEQYF. CDR3 in DNA: TGTGCCATCAATACGAGGGCCGACTCCTACGAGCAGTACTTC.

The rearrangement links TRBV18 to TRBJ1-1, with D uncertain. Germline CDR1 and CDR2: KGHSH and LQKENI. The CDR3 covers 16 residues. Between the trimmed V and J ends, which lost 3 bases and 0 bases, there was a span of 14 bases. CDR3 in DNA: TGTGCCAGCTCACCTACCCGTGGAGGTATGAACACTGAAGCTTTCTTT. Translation gives CASSPTRGGMNTEAFF.

CDR3 protein: CASSLVGETQYF. For the CDR3, the DNA is TGCGCCAGCAGCTTGGTAGGCGAGACCCAGTACTTC. The rearrangement links TRBV5-1 to TRBJ2-5; no clear D. The germline V gene has CDR1 SGHRS and CDR2 YFSETQ. The CDR3 has 12 amino acids. Deletions cut 0 bases from V and 5 bases from J, with 5 bases between. Based on the CDR3 plus reference TRBV5-1 and TRBJ2-5, the full variable domain is KAGVTQTPRYLIKTRGQQVTLSCSPISGHRSVSWYQQTPGQGLQFLFEYFSETQRNKGNFPGRFSGRQFSNSRSEMNVSTLELGDSALYLCASSLVGETQYFGPGTRLLVL.

This clone was found a few times. The chain carries TRBV9 and TRBJ2-3, with 12 bases matching TRBD2. The J segment lost 3 bases and the V segment lost 5 bases, leaving 4 bases of the junction unmatched. The CDR3 consists of 15 residues. Germline V gives CDR1 SGDLS, CDR2 YYNGEE. CDR3 DNA: TGTGCCAGCAGACGACTAGCGGGAGAGACAGATACGCAGTATTTT. Translation: CASRRLAGETDTQYF.

V is TRBV7-2 and J is TRBJ1-1; no clear D gene. V lost 5 bases, J lost 1 base, and 11 bases lay in between. This CDR3 region has 14 residues. The V gene's germline CDR1 is SGHTA and CDR2 FQGNSA. CDR3 coding DNA: TGTGCCAGCAGCCGGTTTTCAGAGAACACTGAAGCTTTCTTT. Residues: CASSRFSENTEAFF.

V is TRBV28 and J is TRBJ2-7; D remains ambiguous. Germline CDR1 MDHEN, CDR2 SYDVKM. This CDR3 contains 14 residues. V gave up 5 bases and J gave up 7 bases, with 18 bases separating them. CDR3 in DNA: TGTGCCAGCAGTGTCAAGCTATCGAGCAGAGAGCAGTACTTC. Residues: CASSVKLSSREQYF.

This clone was seen a few times. This chain uses TRBV2 with TRBJ2-1, with D uncertain. Germline CDR1 is SNHLY and CDR2 is FYNNEI. V was cut by 6 bases and J by 0 bases, with 9 bases left in between. The CDR3 runs 14 residues. CDR3: CASRSGFSYNEQFF. The CDR3 region has the DNA TGTGCCAGCAGGTCAGGATTCTCCTACAATGAGCAGTTCTTC.

This chain links TRBV9 with TRBJ1-6, with unresolved D. This CDR3 has 15 residues. CDR1 is SGDLS and CDR2 is YYNGEE in the germline V gene. Trimming shortened V by 1 base and J by 1 base, and 6 bases separated the two germline ends. The CDR3 nucleotides read TGTGCCAGCAGCGTAAGGGATTCCTATAATTCACCCCTCCACTTT. Its translation is CASSVRDSYNSPLHF.

This chain connects TRBV7-2 to TRBJ2-1; maybe TRBD2 (5 bases). V lost 3 bases, J lost 8 bases, and 14 bases lay in between. The CDR3 loop spans 14 amino acids. CDR1 and CDR2 (germline): SGHTA, FQGNSA. CDR3 amino acids: CASSFALGSYEQFF. The CDR3, as DNA: TGTGCCAGCAGCTTCGCTTTGGGGAGCTATGAGCAGTTCTTC.

The chain recombines TRBV7-2 with TRBJ2-5; no definite D call. Germline CDR1 is SGHTA and CDR2 is FQGNSA. Trimming shortened V by 5 bases and J by 2 bases, and 6 bases separated the two germline ends. This CDR3 contains 12 residues. CDR3 loop: CASSPWQETQYF. CDR3 nucleotides: TGTGCCAGCAGCCCGTGGCAAGAGACCCAGTACTTC.

V usage is TRBV30 and J usage is TRBJ2-2; D not certain. V was trimmed by 0 bases and J by 7 bases, leaving 6 bases between them. The CDR3 runs 12 residues. Germline CDR1 and CDR2: GTSNPN and SVGIG (reference sequence). The DNA for the CDR3 is TGTGCCTGGAGTGTACAAGGCGGGGAGCTGTTTTTT. Residues: CAWSVQGGELFF.

The J gene is TRBJ1-1, the V gene TRBV6-5; D unresolved. The germline V gene encodes CDR1 MNHEY and CDR2 SVGAGI. V was cut by 6 bases and J by 5 bases, with 16 bases left in between. This CDR3 comprises 14 residues. CDR3 region: CASSGRRNGTEAFF. The CDR3 DNA sequence: TGTGCCAGCAGCGGACGTCGGAACGGAACTGAAGCTTTCTTT.

This clone has only a few counts. The V and J genes are TRBV5-1 and TRBJ2-3; 11 bases align to TRBD2. The CDR3 has 17 amino acids. Trimming cost V 1 base and J 5 bases; bases outside gene matches: 9. From germline, CDR1 is SGHRS and CDR2 YFSETQ. This CDR3 is CASSLLVAGGPGDTQYF. The CDR3 region has the DNA TGCGCCAGCAGCTTGTTAGTAGCGGGAGGGCCTGGAGATACGCAGTATTTT.